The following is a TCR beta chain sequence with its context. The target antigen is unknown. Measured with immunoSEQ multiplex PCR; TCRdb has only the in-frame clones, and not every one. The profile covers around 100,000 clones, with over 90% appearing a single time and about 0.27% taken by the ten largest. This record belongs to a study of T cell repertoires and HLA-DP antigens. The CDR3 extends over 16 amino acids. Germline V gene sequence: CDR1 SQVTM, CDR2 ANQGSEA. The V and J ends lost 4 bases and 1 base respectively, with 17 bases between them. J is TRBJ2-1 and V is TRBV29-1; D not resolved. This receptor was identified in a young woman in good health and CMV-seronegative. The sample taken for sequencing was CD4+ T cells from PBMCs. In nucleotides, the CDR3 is TGCAGCGTTGGAAGGCTAGACTTAGTTTCCTACAATGAGCAGTTCTTC. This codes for CSVGRLDLVSYNEQFF.